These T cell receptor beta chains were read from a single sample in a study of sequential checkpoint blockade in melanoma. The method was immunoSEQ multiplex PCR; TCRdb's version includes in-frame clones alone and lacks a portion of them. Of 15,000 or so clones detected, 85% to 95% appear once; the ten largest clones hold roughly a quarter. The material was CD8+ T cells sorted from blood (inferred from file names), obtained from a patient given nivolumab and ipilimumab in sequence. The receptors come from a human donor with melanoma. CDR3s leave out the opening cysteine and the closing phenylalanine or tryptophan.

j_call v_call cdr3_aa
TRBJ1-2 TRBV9 ASSSWDRAVPELNYGYT
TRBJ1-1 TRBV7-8 ASSLEGGAGVNTEAF
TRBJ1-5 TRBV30 AWSHTQGAWPQH
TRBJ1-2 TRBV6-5 ASSYRGGDGYT
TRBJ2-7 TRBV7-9 ASSFGTGRPYEQY
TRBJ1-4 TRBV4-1 ASSQDTAGSNEKLF
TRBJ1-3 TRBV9 ASSAAGIGSPSGNTIY
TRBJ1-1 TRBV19 ASSSPGQGLTEAL
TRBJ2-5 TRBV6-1 ASTAQGPETQY
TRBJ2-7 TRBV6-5 ASSPGLGYEQY
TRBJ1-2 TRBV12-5 ASGLETELYGYT
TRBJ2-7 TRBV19 ASSPGGEQY
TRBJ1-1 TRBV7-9 ASSSVLRVNTEAF
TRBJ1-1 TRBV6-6 ASSYEREMMNTEAF
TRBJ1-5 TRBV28 ASRTVAGNQPQH
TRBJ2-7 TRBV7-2 ASSFLPTGGYEQY
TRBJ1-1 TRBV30 AWSRNTEAF
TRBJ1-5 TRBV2 ASSVRGSNQPQH
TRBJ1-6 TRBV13 ASSLQGLGLGPPLH
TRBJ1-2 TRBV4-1 ASSPTGANYGYT
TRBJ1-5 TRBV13 ASSLGQYNQPQH
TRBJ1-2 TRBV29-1 SAAEVDGYT
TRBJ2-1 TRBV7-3 ASSLLAGPYNEQF
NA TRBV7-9 ASSSHPRDSEQY
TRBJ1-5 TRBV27 ASSFSRHNQPQH
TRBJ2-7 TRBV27 ASSYGLAGAYEQY
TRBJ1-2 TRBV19 ASSMARAGSYT
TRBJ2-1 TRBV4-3 ASSQDLWGPPSYNEQF
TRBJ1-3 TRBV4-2 ASSQDQNTIY
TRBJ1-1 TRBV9 ASSPQGSTEAF
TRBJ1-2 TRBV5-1 ASSLYPDSNYGYT
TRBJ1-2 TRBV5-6 ASSLGENYGYT
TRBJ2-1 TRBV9 ASSVAGGSYNEQF
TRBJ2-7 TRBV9 ASSGRTDYEQY
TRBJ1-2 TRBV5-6 ASSSWGGTYGYT
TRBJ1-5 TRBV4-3 ASSQVLGSGEPQH
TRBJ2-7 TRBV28 ASSPLETSSYEQY
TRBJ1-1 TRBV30 AWIAVNTEAF
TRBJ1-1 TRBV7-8 ASSSTASLNTEAF
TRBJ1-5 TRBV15 ATSRDGSNQPQH
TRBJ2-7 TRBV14 ASSQVGGRAYEQY
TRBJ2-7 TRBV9 ASSVEVAYEQY
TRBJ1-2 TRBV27 ASIPSTGSYGYT